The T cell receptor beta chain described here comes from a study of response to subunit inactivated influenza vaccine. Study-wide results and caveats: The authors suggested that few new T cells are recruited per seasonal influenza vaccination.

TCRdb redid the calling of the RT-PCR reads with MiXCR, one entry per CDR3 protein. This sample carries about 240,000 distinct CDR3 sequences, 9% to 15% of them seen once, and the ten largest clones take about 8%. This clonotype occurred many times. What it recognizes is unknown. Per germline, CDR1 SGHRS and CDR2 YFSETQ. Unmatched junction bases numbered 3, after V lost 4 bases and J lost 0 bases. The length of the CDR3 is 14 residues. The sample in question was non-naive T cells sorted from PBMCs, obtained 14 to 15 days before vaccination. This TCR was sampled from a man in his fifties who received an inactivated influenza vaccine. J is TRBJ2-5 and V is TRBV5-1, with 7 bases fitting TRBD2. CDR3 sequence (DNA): TGCGCCAGCAGCGTGGGGACTAACCAAGAGACCCAGTACTTC. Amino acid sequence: CASSVGTNQETQYF.